One sample yielded the 18 T cell receptor beta chains listed below, sequenced in a study of cytomegalovirus exposure and HLA in healthy donors. Researchers ran the PCR with 60 Vbeta and 13 Jbeta primers. Assay: immunoSEQ multiplex PCR; the TCRdb copy retains only in-frame clones and omits some. The profile shows about 160,000 clones, over 80% of them singletons. The specimen was PBMCs. All receptors derive from a boy aged 2 to 10 in good health and CMV-seronegative.

This chain's CDR3 is CASSIDASGKTQFF. The CDR3 nucleotides are TGTGCCAGCAGCATCGACGCTAGCGGGAAGACACAGTTCTTC. J is TRBJ2-1 and V is TRBV6-5; 9 bases map to TRBD2. The CDR3 runs 14 residues. Trimming removed 6 bases from V and 13 bases from J; junction bases left unmatched: 13. Germline CDR1 reads MNHEY; CDR2 reads SVGAGI.

V is TRBV29-1 and J is TRBJ1-2; D not resolved. The V end lost 6 bases, the J end lost 3 bases, and 14 bases lay between the germline ends. The V gene's germline CDR1 is SQVTM and CDR2 ANQGSEA. This CDR3 spans 13 amino acids. CDR3 nucleotide sequence: TGCAGCGTGGCCCGGCCGGGAGACTATGGCTACACCTTC. Its translation is CSVARPGDYGYTF.

V is TRBV7-2 and J is TRBJ1-5; D gene unclear. The ends were cut back, 5 bases at V and 8 bases at J, with 10 bases in the middle. In germline, CDR1 is SGHTA, CDR2 FQGNSA. The length of the CDR3 is 12 residues. The CDR3 reads CASSPGVEPQHF. In nucleotides, the CDR3 is TGTGCCAGCAGCCCTGGAGTGGAGCCCCAGCATTTT.

The chain links TRBV7-4 to TRBJ1-1; no firm D call. V was clipped by 1 base and J by 1 base, with 19 bases between them. This CDR3 contains 18 residues. CDR1 is SGHVT, CDR2 SQSDAQ, per germline. CDR3 region: CASSLGAIGNKSNTEAFF. The CDR3 DNA reads TGTGCCAGCAGCTTAGGGGCTATCGGGAACAAATCGAACACTGAAGCTTTCTTT.

The chain carries TRBV7-9 and TRBJ1-1; no reliable D call. V was clipped by 0 bases and J by 2 bases, with 7 bases between them. This CDR3 spans 14 amino acids. Germline lookup yields CDR1 SEHNR and CDR2 FQNEAQ (reference sequence). CDR3 in DNA: TGTGCCAGCAGCTTAGCGGGCAGCAACACTGAAGCTTTCTTT. Protein: CASSLAGSNTEAFF.

This chain uses TRBV4-1 with TRBJ2-7; tentative D call: TRBD1 (7 bases). Germline values: CDR1 MGHRA, CDR2 YSYEKL. Trimming took 4 bases from V and 0 from J, leaving 22 bases between them. The CDR3 has 18 amino acids. This CDR3 is CASSPHQGGAESSYEQYF. CDR3 nucleotides: TGCGCCAGCAGCCCCCACCAGGGGGGAGCGGAGAGCTCCTACGAGCAGTACTTC.

This sequence joins TRBV6-1 and TRBJ2-3; no clear D. V lost 4 bases to trimming and J lost 4 bases, with 9 bases between them. This CDR3 is 13 amino acids long. CDR1 is MNHNS and CDR2 is SASEGT in the germline V gene. This CDR3 is CASSVTAPDTQYF. CDR3 DNA: TGTGCCAGCAGTGTTACAGCCCCAGATACGCAGTATTTT.

J is TRBJ1-4 and V is TRBV5-1; maybe TRBD1 (6 bases). V was cut by 0 bases and J by 0 bases, with 9 bases left in between. Germline assignment: CDR1 SGHRS and CDR2 YFSETQ. This CDR3 is 16 amino acids long. In nucleotides, the CDR3 is TGCGCCAGCAGCTTGGGGACAGTTCCAACTAATGAAAAACTGTTTTTT. Amino acid sequence: CASSLGTVPTNEKLFF.

This clone came up a few times. The chain combines TRBV18 with TRBJ1-2; D possibly corresponds to TRBD1 (6 bases). Trimming took off 3 bases at V and 6 bases at J, with 14 bases between the two ends. Germline-derived CDR1 and CDR2 are KGHSH and LQKENI. The CDR3 covers 14 residues. The CDR3 loop is CASSPTRDNHGYTF. The CDR3, as DNA: TGTGCCAGCTCACCTACCCGGGACAACCATGGCTACACCTTC.

V gene TRBV12-5 combines with J gene TRBJ1-2, with 10 nucleotides matching TRBD1. CDR1 is LGHNT, CDR2 FRNRAP, per germline. This CDR3 spans 16 amino acids. Trimming at V came to 0 bases and at J to 4 bases, leaving 5 bases not matched to a gene. The CDR3: CASGLVLTGGVYGYTF. Written as DNA, the CDR3 is TGTGCTAGTGGTTTGGTACTGACAGGGGGCGTCTATGGCTACACCTTC.

V usage is TRBV4-1 and J usage is TRBJ2-1, with 13 bases aligning to TRBD2. This CDR3 region has 16 residues. Germline V CDR1 and CDR2: MGHRA, YSYEKL. The junction had 10 bases not matched to a gene; V was cut back by 2 bases and J by 12 bases. CDR3 bases: TGCGCCAGCAGCCAACCCACTAGCGGGAGGGCCCTCTTGCAGTTCTTC. The encoded protein is CASSQPTSGRALLQFF.

This sequence joins TRBV7-9 and TRBJ2-3, with 11 bases that match TRBD2. Per germline, CDR1 SEHNR and CDR2 FQNEAQ (reference sequence). The V segment lost 4 bases and the J segment 2 bases; nucleotides outside the gene matches: 2. The CDR3 length is 15 residues. The CDR3 loop is CASSSLAGVTDTQYF. CDR3 bases: TGTGCCAGCAGCTCACTAGCGGGAGTCACAGATACGCAGTATTTT.

Comments on this clone: At one of its ends the junction is not consistent with the germline gene, which may arise from a read error. The chain couples TRBV18 to TRBJ2-4; 11 bases agree with TRBD1. Per germline, CDR1 KGHSH and CDR2 LQKENI. CDR3 length: 13 amino acids. The CDR3 DNA is TGTGCCAGCTCACCGACGGGGACAGGGGGAACGGACTTC. Amino acid sequence: CASSPTGTGGTDF.

V gene TRBV5-1 combines with J gene TRBJ2-5; 14 bases fit TRBD2. The last part of the DNA fits TRBJ2-7 better; the J call may be wrong. This CDR3 is 16 amino acids long. CDR1 and CDR2 (germline): SGHRS, YFSETQ. The CDR3 nucleotides read TGCGCCAGCAGCAGACTAGCGGGAGGGACCTCCGGCGAGCAGTACTTC. It is translated as CASSRLAGGTSGEQYF.

The rearrangement links TRBV27 to TRBJ1-1, with 7 positions matching TRBD1. The CDR3 runs to 18 residues. Germline values: CDR1 MNHEY, CDR2 SMNVEV (reference sequence). V lost 8 bases to trimming and J lost 1 base; unmatched junction nucleotides: 19. The DNA for the CDR3 is TGTGCCAGCTGCCGACAGGGACGCGGCGGGGTTGGGAACACTGAAGCTTTCTTT. It encodes CASCRQGRGGVGNTEAFF.

The rearrangement joins TRBV14 to TRBJ2-6, with TRBD2 matching 11 bases. The germline V gene encodes CDR1 SGHDN and CDR2 FVKESK. Trimming cost V 3 bases and J 4 bases; bases outside gene matches: 5. This CDR3 comprises 17 residues. CDR3 amino acids: CASSHYSGRVGANVLTF. CDR3 nucleotide sequence: TGTGCCAGCAGCCACTATAGCGGGAGGGTCGGGGCCAACGTCCTGACTTTC.

V and J are TRBV7-9 and TRBJ2-3, with D maybe TRBD1 (5 bases). The V gene's germline CDR1 is SEHNR and CDR2 FQNEAQ (reference sequence). Deletions cut 5 bases from V and 11 bases from J, with 17 bases between. The CDR3 spans 13 residues. DNA of the CDR3: TGTGCCAGCAGCCCAGGGCAGGGAAGCGAGCAGTATTTT. Its translation is CASSPGQGSEQYF.

The chain joins TRBV6-6 to TRBJ2-2, with TRBD1 identical over 9 bases. The length of the CDR3 is 15 residues. Germline assignment: CDR1 MNHNY and CDR2 SVGAGI (reference sequence). The V and J ends lost 0 bases and 6 bases, in that order; junction bases with no gene match: 2. The CDR3 region is CASSYSRQGAGELFF. In DNA form, the CDR3 reads TGTGCCAGCAGTTACTCACGACAGGGGGCCGGGGAGCTGTTTTTT.